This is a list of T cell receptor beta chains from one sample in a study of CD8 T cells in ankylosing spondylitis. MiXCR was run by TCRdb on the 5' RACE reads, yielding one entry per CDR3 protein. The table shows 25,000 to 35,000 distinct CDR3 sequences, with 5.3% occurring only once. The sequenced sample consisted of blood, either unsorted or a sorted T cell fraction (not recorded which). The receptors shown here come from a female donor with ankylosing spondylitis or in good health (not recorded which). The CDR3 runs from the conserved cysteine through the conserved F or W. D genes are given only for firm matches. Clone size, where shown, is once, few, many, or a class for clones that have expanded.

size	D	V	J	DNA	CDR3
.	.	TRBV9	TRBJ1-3	TGTGCCAGCAGCCCAAGTACGGGGGTGAAAGGAAACACCATATATTTT	CASSPSTGVKGNTIYF
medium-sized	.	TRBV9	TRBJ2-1	TGTGCCAGCAGCGTAGCGCCCGGGCCGGGGGATGAGCAGTTCTTC	CASSVAPGPGDEQFF
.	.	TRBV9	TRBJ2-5	TGTGCCAGCAGCTGGGGAGAGGGATGGCAAGAGACCCAGTACTTC	CASSWGEGWQETQYF
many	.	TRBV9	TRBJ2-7	TGTGCCAGCAGCGTAGGTCTGCGACAGGAGAACTACGAGCAGTACTTC	CASSVGLRQENYEQYF
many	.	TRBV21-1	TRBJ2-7	TGTGCCAGCAGCAAAGAGGGGGCCACAGGGGGCTGGAGTCCCTATATATACGAGCAGTACTTC	CASSKEGATGGWSPYIYEQYF
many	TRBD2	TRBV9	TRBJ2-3	TGTGCCAGCAGCGTAGGGACTAGCGGATCCACAGATACGCAGTATTTT	CASSVGTSGSTDTQYF
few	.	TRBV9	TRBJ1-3	TGTGCCAGCAGCGTCACCGGGACGGCCTCTGGAAACACCATATATTTT	CASSVTGTASGNTIYF
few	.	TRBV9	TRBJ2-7	TGTGCCAGCAGCGTAGCTGGCGGGACCGCCCAAGAGCAGTACTTC	CASSVAGGTAQEQYF
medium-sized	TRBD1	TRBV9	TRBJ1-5	TGTGCCAGCAGCGCCCTCGGGACAGCGAATCAGCCCCAGCATTTT	CASSALGTANQPQHF
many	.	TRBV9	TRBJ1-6	TGTGCCAGCAGCGTAGAGACCGGGGGGGATTCACCCCTCCACTTT	CASSVETGGDSPLHF
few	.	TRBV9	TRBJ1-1	TGTGCCAGCAGCCCCCGGGGGGAAGAGGCTTTCTTT	CASSPRGEEAFF
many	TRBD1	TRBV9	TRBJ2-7	TGTGCCAGCAGCCCCCGACAGGGGGGTCCCTACGAGCAGTACTTC	CASSPRQGGPYEQYF
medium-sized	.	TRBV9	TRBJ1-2	TGTGCCAGCAGCCCATCTGACAGATTCTATGGCTACACCTTC	CASSPSDRFYGYTF
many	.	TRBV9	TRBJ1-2	TGTGCCAGCAGCGTAGGGACGGAAGATGGCTACACCTTC	CASSVGTEDGYTF
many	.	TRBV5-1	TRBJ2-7	TGCGCCAGTATACCGGGGACTCATACCTACGAGCAGTACTTC	CASIPGTHTYEQYF
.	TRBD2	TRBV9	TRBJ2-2	TGTGCCAGCAGCTCCCTGACTAGCGGGGACACCGGGGAGCTGTTTTTT	CASSSLTSGDTGELFF
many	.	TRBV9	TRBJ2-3	TGTGCCAGCAGCGTTCAGCCTAGCCGCACAGATACGCAGTATTTT	CASSVQPSRTDTQYF
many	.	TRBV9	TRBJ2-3	TGTGCCAGCAGCGTAGGAAATAGCGGAACAGATACGCAGTATTTT	CASSVGNSGTDTQYF
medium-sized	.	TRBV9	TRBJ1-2	TGTGCCAGCGGGTCTTTAGGCCCCTATGGCTACACCTTC	CASGSLGPYGYTF
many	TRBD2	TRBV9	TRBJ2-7	TGTGCCAGCAGCGTAGGACTAGCGGGGGCTACCTCCTACGAGCAGTACTTC	CASSVGLAGATSYEQYF
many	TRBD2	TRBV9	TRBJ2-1	TGTGCCAGCAGCGGGGGACTAGCGGGAGCGTTAAAGGGGGAGCAGTTCTTC	CASSGGLAGALKGEQFF
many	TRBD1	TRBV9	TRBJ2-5	TGTGCCAGCAGCGGACCGACGAGGACAGGGGGAGAGACCCAGTACTTC	CASSGPTRTGGETQYF
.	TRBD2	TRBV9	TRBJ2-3	TGTGCCAGCAGCGTCCAACCTAGCGGGGGGGCTTTTGATACGCAGTATTTT	CASSVQPSGGAFDTQYF